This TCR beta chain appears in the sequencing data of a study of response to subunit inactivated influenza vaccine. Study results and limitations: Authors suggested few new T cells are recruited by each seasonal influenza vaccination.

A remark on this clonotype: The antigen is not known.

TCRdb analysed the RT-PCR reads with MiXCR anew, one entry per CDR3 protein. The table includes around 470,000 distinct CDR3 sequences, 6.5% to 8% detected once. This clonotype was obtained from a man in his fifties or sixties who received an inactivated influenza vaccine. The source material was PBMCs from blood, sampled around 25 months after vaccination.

CDR3 bases: TGTGCCAGCAGCCGGGGGACTACCCGCACAGATACGCAGTATTTT. This gives the protein CASSRGTTRTDTQYF. The chain uses TRBV7-3 and TRBJ2-3; 7 nucleotides align to TRBD2. The CDR3 length is 15 residues. Trimming removed 5 bases from V and 1 base from J; junction bases left unmatched: 6. Germline loops: CDR1 SGHTA, CDR2 FQGTGA.